Sequencing of this T cell receptor (beta chain) was carried out in a study of chronic HIV infection and antiretroviral therapy. Only a few counts were recorded for this clonotype. The CDR3 is made up of 17 amino acids. Germline CDR1 reads SGHVS; CDR2 reads FNYEAQ. The V gene end was trimmed by 1 base and the J gene end by 6 bases; junction bases not matched to a gene: 5. TCRdb redid the calling of the 5' RACE reads with MiXCR, one entry per CDR3 protein. The table includes more than 40,000 distinct CDR3 sequences, about 18% detected once. This chain links TRBV7-6 with TRBJ2-3, with 15 positions matching TRBD2. The receptor was derived from an adult who had HIV and had not received antiretroviral therapy, or was an uninfected healthy control (not recorded which). Sequencing was carried out using peripheral blood. The CDR3 protein is CASSLGGLAGGADTQYF. The CDR3 DNA reads as TGTGCCAGCAGCTTAGGGGGACTAGCGGGAGGAGCCGATACGCAGTATTTT.